The T cell receptor beta chain under discussion was sequenced for a study of T cell repertoires and HLA-DP antigens. Study summary: Average DNA input: approximately 240 ng for CD137+CD4+ sorts, about 1,200 ng pre-culture.

On this clone itself: As yet, its antigen is unknown.

Profiled with immunoSEQ multiplex PCR; TCRdb holds only in-frame clones, not every one. The top ten hold roughly 1.5% of the sample, which has about 73,000 clones, about four fifths seen once. V was shortened by 5 bases and J by 3 bases, with 10 bases between the two germline ends. Germline V gene lookup returns CDR1 SEHNR and CDR2 FQNEAQ (reference sequence). CDR3 length: 13 residues. The source material was CD4+ T cells from PBMCs. The sequence derives from a man between 60 and 75 years old in good health and CMV-seronegative. This chain joins TRBV7-9 and TRBJ1-2; no definite D call. The CDR3 loop reads CASSLGGDYGYTF. The CDR3 DNA reads as TGTGCCAGCAGCCTTGGCGGGGACTATGGCTACACCTTC.